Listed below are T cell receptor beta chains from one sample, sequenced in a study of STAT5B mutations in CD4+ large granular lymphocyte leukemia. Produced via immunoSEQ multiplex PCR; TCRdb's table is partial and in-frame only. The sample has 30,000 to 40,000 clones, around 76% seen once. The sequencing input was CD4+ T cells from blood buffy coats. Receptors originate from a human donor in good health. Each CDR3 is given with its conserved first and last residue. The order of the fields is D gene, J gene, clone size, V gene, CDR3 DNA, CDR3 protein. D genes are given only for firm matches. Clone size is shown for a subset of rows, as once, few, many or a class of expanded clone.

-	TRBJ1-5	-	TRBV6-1	TGTGCCAGCACCCCAGCCCGGAATGGGCAGCCCCAGCATTTT	CASTPARNGQPQHF
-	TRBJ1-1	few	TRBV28	TGTGCCAGCAGTTTACACAGAATGAACACTGAAGCTTTCTTT	CASSLHRMNTEAFF
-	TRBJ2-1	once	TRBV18	TGTGCCAGCTCACCCCACAGGGACTATGAGCAGTTCTTC	CASSPHRDYEQFF
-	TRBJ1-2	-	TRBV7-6	TGTGCCAGCAGAAAGACAGGTGCTAACTATGGCTACACCTTC	CASRKTGANYGYTF
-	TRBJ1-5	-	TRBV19	TGTGCCAGTAGTACCGGAGGGCCAGGCAGCAATCAGCCCCAGCATTTT	CASSTGGPGSNQPQHF
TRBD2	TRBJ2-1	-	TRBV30	TGTGCCCAGGCGGGGGATTCCTACAATGAGCAGTTCTTC	CAQAGDSYNEQFF
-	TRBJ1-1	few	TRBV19	TGTGCCAGTAGAACGATCACTGAAGCTTTCTTT	CASRTITEAFF
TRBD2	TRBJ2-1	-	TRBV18	TGTGCCAGCTCACCTAAAGCGGGGAATGAGCAGTTCTTC	CASSPKAGNEQFF
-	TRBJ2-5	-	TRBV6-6	TGTGCCAGCAGTAGAGTAGGGGTGGGAGAGACCCAGTACTTC	CASSRVGVGETQYF
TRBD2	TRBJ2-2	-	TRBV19	TGTGCCAGTAGTATAGTAGCGGGGGGCCCCACCGGGGAGCTGTTTTTT	CASSIVAGGPTGELFF
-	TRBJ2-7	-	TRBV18	TGTGCCAGCTCACGGGGATTGGGGACCTACGAGCAGTACTTC	CASSRGLGTYEQYF
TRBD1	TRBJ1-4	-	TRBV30	TGTGCCTTCACCCGGGACAGGGGATCCTTTGAAAAACTGTTTTTT	CAFTRDRGSFEKLFF
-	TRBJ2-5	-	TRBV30	TGTGCCTGGAGTGTAGCCCCAGTGGGCGGGGAGACCCAGTACTTC	CAWSVAPVGGETQYF
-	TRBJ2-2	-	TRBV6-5	TGTGCCAGCAGTCAAGGACCGCTGGGAGGTCGGGAGCTGTTTTTT	CASSQGPLGGRELFF
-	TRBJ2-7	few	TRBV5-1	TGCGCCAGCAGGGAGGGACAGAGTCCCTCCTACGAGCAGTACTTC	CASREGQSPSYEQYF
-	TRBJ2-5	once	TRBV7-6	TGTGCCAGCAGCTTGAGGGTAGCCCCACAAGAGACCCAGTACTTC	CASSLRVAPQETQYF
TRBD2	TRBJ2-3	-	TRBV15	TGTGCCACCAGCAGAACGGCCGGGACTAGCGGGAGGGCCGGGTATGCAGATACGCAGTATTTT	CATSRTAGTSGRAGYADTQYF
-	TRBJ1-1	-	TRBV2	TGTGCCAGCAAGGGCCCGATCATGAACACTGAAGCTTTCTTT	CASKGPIMNTEAFF
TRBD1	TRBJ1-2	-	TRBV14	TGTGCCAGCAGCCAGGCCGGGACAGGGGTGAATGGCTACACCTTC	CASSQAGTGVNGYTF
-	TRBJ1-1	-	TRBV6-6	TGTGCCAGCAGCACGAAGCCGGTTAGGAACACTGAAGCTTTCTTT	CASSTKPVRNTEAFF